What follows are 29 T cell receptor beta chains derived from one specimen sequenced in a study of T cell responses to AZD1222 COVID-19 vaccine. Assay used: immunoSEQ multiplex PCR; TCRdb lists only in-frame clones, some missing. In the table there are fewer than 120,000 clones, around 90% of which are singletons. This material consisted of peripheral blood, taken 28 days after the second AZD1222 dose. Receptors originate from an adult who received the AZD1222 COVID-19 vaccine.

V usage is TRBV6-5 and J usage is TRBJ1-3, with 7 bases that match TRBD1. This CDR3 comprises 15 residues. Germline assignment: CDR1 MNHEY and CDR2 SVGAGI. V shed 6 bases and J 1 base; nucleotides not matched to a gene: 6. CDR3 bases: TGTGCCAGCAGGACTACAGGGGAATCTGGAAACACCATATATTTT. Translated: CASRTTGESGNTIYF.

The chain has TRBV20-1 and TRBJ2-7, with D possibly TRBD2 on 5 matching bases. CDR1 is DFQATT, CDR2 SNEGSKA, per germline (reference sequence). The ends were cut back, 4 bases at V and 9 bases at J, with 13 bases in the middle. The CDR3 runs 11 residues. This chain's CDR3 is CSATLLRAQYF. The CDR3 coding sequence is TGCAGTGCTACCCTCTTGAGGGCGCAGTACTTC.

This clone was seen only a few times. The V call is TRBV10-3, the J call TRBJ1-5; D is undetermined. The germline CDR1 and CDR2 sequences are ENHRY and SYGVKD. V dropped 0 bases and J dropped 3 bases, with 9 bases sitting between them. This CDR3 spans 15 amino acids. CDR3 region: CAISESAQHNQPQHF. In DNA, the CDR3 is TGTGCCATCAGTGAGTCCGCACAGCACAATCAGCCCCAGCATTTT.

This clone was seen just once. CDR3 amino acids: CASSSLLGGIYNEQFF. For the CDR3, the DNA is TGTGCCAGTAGCTCTTTACTAGGGGGGATCTACAATGAGCAGTTCTTC. V gene TRBV19 combines with J gene TRBJ2-1; D could derive from TRBD1 or TRBD2 (6 bases each). V was trimmed by 6 bases and J by 3 bases, leaving 18 bases between them. The germline V gene has CDR1 LNHDA and CDR2 SQIVND (reference sequence). This CDR3 is built from 16 residues.

Turning to this clone: One end of the junction fails to match germline, which may point to a read error. V and J are TRBV27 and TRBJ1-1; D is ambiguous. Germline CDR1 and CDR2: MNHEY and SMNVEV (reference sequence). This CDR3 region has 15 residues. As DNA, the CDR3 is TGTGCCAGCAGTCTATCCGGAGTGATGAACACTGAAGCTTTCTTT. It encodes CASSLSGVMNTEAFF.

The chain is built from TRBV6-1 and TRBJ1-4, with 7 bases that match TRBD1. The V gene's germline CDR1 is MNHNS and CDR2 SASEGT. V shed 3 bases and J 8 bases; nucleotides not matched to a gene: 6. The CDR3 extends over 14 amino acids. Here the CDR3 DNA reads TGTGCCAGCAGTGATAGACAGGGATTGGAAAAACTGTTTTTT. The encoded protein is CASSDRQGLEKLFF.

The genes are TRBV28 and TRBJ2-3; no reliable D call. Trimming took 3 bases from V and 2 from J, leaving 6 bases between them. The germline gives CDR1 MDHEN, CDR2 SYDVKM. There are 13 residues in the CDR3. CDR3 nucleotide sequence: TGTGCCAGCAGTTTGGGGAACACAGATACGCAGTATTTT. Protein product: CASSLGNTDTQYF.

V gene TRBV2 combines with J gene TRBJ2-2, with no clear D. CDR1 and CDR2 from the germline V gene are SNHLY and FYNNEI. Trimming took 7 bases from V and 2 from J, leaving 5 bases between them. CDR3 size: 12 residues. DNA for the CDR3: TGTGCCAGCACTTACAACACCGGGGAGCTGTTTTTT. Protein sequence: CASTYNTGELFF.

The rearrangement joins TRBV21-1 to TRBJ2-7; the table names TRBD2, a call not compared with the DNA. TRBV21-1 has pseudogene status. The CDR3 has 19 residues. CDR3 DNA sequence: TGTGCCAGCAGCAAAGGACAGGGAAGGATCGGACTAGCGGGCTACGAGCAGTACTTC. Its translation: CASSKGQGRIGLAGYEQYF.

This sequence joins TRBV9 and TRBJ2-3; the D gene could be TRBD1 or TRBD2 (5 bases each). The CDR3 runs to 15 residues. Trimming shortened V by 3 bases and J by 6 bases, and 17 bases separated the two germline ends. CDR1 and CDR2 from the germline V gene are SGDLS and YYNGEE. CDR3 in DNA: TGTGCCAGCAGCGCAAGGGCAGGGAGTCAGGATACGCAGTATTTT. Its protein product is CASSARAGSQDTQYF.

The chain employs TRBV4-1 and TRBJ2-1; the match to TRBD2 covers 14 bases. From germline, CDR1 is MGHRA and CDR2 YSYEKL. Trimming at V came to 4 bases and at J to 10 bases, leaving 9 bases not matched to a gene. The CDR3 loop spans 16 amino acids. For the CDR3, the DNA is TGCGCCAGCAGCCCTACCGGGACTAGCGGGAGAGGGGAGCAGTTCTTC. Protein product: CASSPTGTSGRGEQFF.

DNA of the CDR3: TGTGCCAGCAGTGAATTTTTGACTACGAGCACAGATACGCAGTATTTT. Protein: CASSEFLTTSTDTQYF. The rearrangement uses TRBV6-1 and TRBJ2-3, with TRBD2 as a possible D gene (5 bases). This CDR3 is 16 amino acids long. V was trimmed by 2 bases and J by 0 bases, leaving 12 bases between them. Germline-derived CDR1 and CDR2 are MNHNS and SASEGT.

The gene calls are TRBV7-2 and TRBJ1-4; tentatively, D is TRBD1 (5 bases). Germline V CDR1 and CDR2: SGHTA, FQGNSA. The CDR3 length is 15 residues. V was cut by 4 bases and J by 0 bases, with 9 bases left in between. The CDR3 DNA follows: TGTGCCAGCAGCTCCCAGACAGCAACTAATGAAAAACTGTTTTTT. Its protein is CASSSQTATNEKLFF.

This chain uses TRBV6-5 with TRBJ2-3; TRBD1 might be the D (6 bases). V was cut by 7 bases and J by 2 bases, with 10 bases left in between. There are 13 residues in the CDR3. The germline gives CDR1 MNHEY, CDR2 SVGAGI. The CDR3, as DNA: TGTGCCAGCACCGGACAGCTCACAGATACGCAGTATTTT. As protein: CASTGQLTDTQYF.

This clone has a single count. The rearrangement links TRBV2 to TRBJ1-6; D uncertain. The CDR3 is 14 residues long. The germline CDR1 and CDR2 sequences are SNHLY and FYNNEI. The V and J ends lost 5 bases and 6 bases respectively, with 11 bases between them. CDR3 sequence reads: CASSQGIGNSPLHF. DNA of the CDR3: TGTGCCAGCAGTCAAGGGATCGGTAATTCACCCCTCCACTTT.

This clone is a singleton in its sample. The genes are TRBV6-5 and TRBJ2-1, with 11 bases identical to TRBD2. The CDR3 covers 15 residues. The V and J ends lost 5 bases and 0 bases, in that order; junction bases with no gene match: 0. Germline values: CDR1 MNHEY, CDR2 SVGAGI. As DNA, the CDR3 is TGTGCCAGCAGTACTAGCGGGAGCTCCTACAATGAGCAGTTCTTC. The encoded protein is CASSTSGSSYNEQFF.

The rearrangement joins TRBV5-1 to TRBJ1-1; D is undetermined. The ends were cut back, 1 base at V and 0 bases at J, with 13 bases in the middle. The germline CDR1 and CDR2 sequences are SGHRS and YFSETQ. The CDR3 has 16 amino acids. CDR3 in amino acids: CASSLMPVQMNTEAFF. CDR3 nucleotide sequence: TGCGCCAGCAGCTTGATGCCAGTTCAAATGAACACTGAAGCTTTCTTT.

This chain links TRBV11-2 with TRBJ1-2, with D hard to call. The germline CDR1 and CDR2 sequences are SGHAT and FQNNGV. Trimming took off 5 bases at V and 0 bases at J, with 7 bases between the two ends. CDR3 size: 13 residues. CDR3 DNA sequence: TGTGCCAGCAGCCTGACTGCTAACTATGGCTACACCTTC. Translation gives CASSLTANYGYTF.

The J gene is TRBJ1-3, the V gene TRBV11-3, with D possibly being TRBD1 (5 bases). From germline, CDR1 is SGHNT and CDR2 YENEEA. The germline V and J ends were trimmed by 6 bases and 0 bases, with 12 bases remaining between them. There are 15 residues in the CDR3. The chain's CDR3 is CASRIGASSGNTIYF. The CDR3 DNA reads TGTGCCAGCAGGATCGGGGCCTCCTCTGGAAACACCATATATTTT.

V and J are TRBV9 and TRBJ1-6, with 9 nucleotides matching TRBD1. V was pared by 4 bases and J by 6 bases, with 11 bases of the junction left unmatched. CDR3 size: 17 residues. Germline CDR1 SGDLS, CDR2 YYNGEE. For the CDR3, the DNA is TGTGCCAGCAGCTCCAAGACCCGGGGACAGGGTAATTCACCCCTCCACTTT. As protein: CASSSKTRGQGNSPLHF.

The chain couples TRBV5-1 to TRBJ1-6; D is unclear. Germline V gene data show CDR1 as SGHRS and CDR2 as YFSETQ. The germline V and J ends were trimmed by 2 bases and 6 bases, with 12 bases remaining between them. There are 15 residues in the CDR3. The CDR3 region has the DNA TGCGCCAGCAGCTTCGGACGGGTGGGTAATTCACCCCTCCACTTT. It translates to CASSFGRVGNSPLHF.

The chain carries TRBV7-9 and TRBJ1-3; D gene ambiguous. V dropped 1 base and J dropped 0 bases, with 4 bases sitting between them. The CDR3 extends over 14 amino acids. Per germline, CDR1 SEHNR and CDR2 FQNEAQ (reference sequence). The CDR3 is CASSLVPSGNTIYF. For the CDR3, the DNA is TGTGCCAGCAGCTTAGTCCCCTCTGGAAACACCATATATTTT.

This clone was detected only once. The chain combines TRBV7-2 with TRBJ2-6, with 7 positions matching TRBD1. Trimming removed 5 bases from V and 4 bases from J; junction bases left unmatched: 5. Germline CDR1 reads SGHTA; CDR2 reads FQGNSA. The CDR3 has 15 amino acids. CDR3 sequence (DNA): TGTGCCAGCAGCAGACAGGGTTCCGGGGCCAACGTCCTGACTTTC. Encoded protein: CASSRQGSGANVLTF.

CDR3 sequence (DNA): TGTGCCAGCAGCTTAGAGGTCAACACCGGGGCTTTCTTT. Translation gives CASSLEVNTGAFF. The gene calls are TRBV11-2 and TRBJ1-1, with unresolved D. The ends were cut back, 0 bases at V and 11 bases at J, with 13 bases in the middle. The germline gives CDR1 SGHAT, CDR2 FQNNGV. This CDR3 is 13 amino acids long.

The rearrangement joins TRBV27 to TRBJ2-7; tentatively, D is TRBD1 (6 bases). In germline, CDR1 is MNHEY, CDR2 SMNVEV (reference sequence). The CDR3 contains 15 residues. V dropped 6 bases and J dropped 1 base, with 16 bases sitting between them. The DNA for the CDR3 is TGTGCCAGCAGACTTCATAGACAGGTGTCCTACGAGCAGTACTTC. Encoded protein: CASRLHRQVSYEQYF.

The genes are TRBV5-1 and TRBJ2-1; 11 positions agree with TRBD2. The V gene's germline CDR1 is SGHRS and CDR2 YFSETQ. J was trimmed by 1 base and V by 4 bases; bases with no gene match: 1. The CDR3 runs 15 residues. This CDR3 reads CASSPSGRSYNEQFF. CDR3 in DNA: TGCGCCAGCAGCCCTAGCGGGAGGTCCTACAATGAGCAGTTCTTC.

The CDR3 nucleotides are TGCAGCGTCGGTGAGCTAACTAGCACAGATACGCAGTATTTT. Its protein product is CSVGELTSTDTQYF. The genes are TRBV29-1 and TRBJ2-3; D call uncertain. There are 14 residues in the CDR3. With 6 bases removed from V and 0 bases from J, the gap between germline ends came to 13 bases. In germline, CDR1 is SQVTM, CDR2 ANQGSEA.

V usage is TRBV27 and J usage is TRBJ1-6; D possibly corresponds to TRBD1 (5 bases). The CDR3 has 13 amino acids. The germline V gene has CDR1 MNHEY and CDR2 SMNVEV (reference sequence). Trimming cost V 3 bases and J 10 bases, with 10 bases left between them. The CDR3 nucleotides are TGTGCCAGCAGTTTTAGGGGAGGGTCACCCCTCCACTTT. Its translation is CASSFRGGSPLHF.

The rearrangement uses TRBV28 and TRBJ1-3; D gene uncertain. CDR1 and CDR2 from the germline V gene are MDHEN and SYDVKM. The CDR3 runs 15 residues. Between the trimmed V and J ends, which lost 1 base and 0 bases, there was a span of 7 bases. Written as DNA, the CDR3 is TGTGCCAGCAGTTTATACCTAAACTCTGGAAACACCATATATTTT. Translation: CASSLYLNSGNTIYF.